Shown below are 14 T cell receptor beta chains from a single sample sequenced in a study of CD8+CD57+ T cells in acquired aplastic anemia. CDR3 and TCR beta VDJ profiling relied on genomic DNA as the template. MiXCR, applied by TCRdb to the reads, yields one record per CDR3 protein. Among over 150,000 distinct CDR3 sequences, approximately 49% were seen once, and the ten largest hold about a sixth. The specimen sequenced was sorted CD4+, CD8+, or CD8+CD57+ T cells (not recorded which) from PBMCs. Receptors were obtained from a human donor in good health, serving as a control.

Only a few counts were recorded for this clonotype. The chain uses TRBV7-9 and TRBJ1-5; D possibly corresponds to TRBD1 (5 bases). Per the germline V gene, CDR1 is SEHNR and CDR2 is FQNEAQ (reference sequence). Deletions cut 9 bases from V and 5 bases from J, with 17 bases between. CDR3 length equals 14 residues. The DNA of the CDR3 is TGTGCCAGTAGCGCGGGGACCGACGATCAGCCCCAGCATTTT. Translating gives CASSAGTDDQPQHF.

This clonotype occurred a few times. The V and J genes are TRBV7-2 and TRBJ1-5, with D perhaps TRBD1 (6 bases). V lost 6 bases and J 2 bases, leaving 11 bases between the germline ends. The CDR3 is 14 residues long. Germline lookup yields CDR1 SGHTA and CDR2 FQGNSA. The CDR3: CASSLSGGNQPQHF. Written as DNA, the CDR3 is TGTGCCAGCAGTTTGTCAGGGGGCAATCAGCCCCAGCATTTT.

The CDR3 nucleotides are TGTGCCACCAGGGGAGGTGGGGCAGCGGGAGGAGATACGCAGTATTTT. The encoded protein is CATRGGGAAGGDTQYF. The chain employs TRBV15 and TRBJ2-3; 9 bases fit TRBD2. The CDR3 runs to 16 residues. Germline assignment: CDR1 LNHNV and CDR2 YYDKDF (reference sequence). The trim removed 6 bases at V and 5 bases at J, leaving 12 bases unmatched.

This clonotype was found once. A read error is possible here, since a much larger clone lies one base away. The V and J genes are TRBV10-3 and TRBJ1-2; D ambiguous. Germline CDR1 ENHRY, CDR2 SYGVKD. The V and J ends lost 3 bases and 4 bases respectively, with 12 bases between them. This CDR3 is 14 amino acids long. Here the CDR3 DNA reads TGTGCCATCAGTGAAACTTACGGCCCCTATGGCTACACCTTC. Encoded protein: CAISETYGPYGYTF.

This chain links TRBV7-2 with TRBJ2-5; the D gene is possibly TRBD2 (6 bases). V was pared by 5 bases and J by 2 bases, with 12 bases between. Germline assignment: CDR1 SGHTA and CDR2 FQGNSA. CDR3 length: 14 residues. CDR3 sequence: CASSLTRQQETQYF. The CDR3, as DNA: TGTGCCAGCAGCCTGACTAGACAGCAAGAGACCCAGTACTTC.

This chain links TRBV7-2 with TRBJ1-2, with D possibly TRBD1 on 5 matching bases. Trimming pared 1 base from V and 8 bases from J, leaving 17 bases between. Germline loops: CDR1 SGHTA, CDR2 FQGNSA. There are 15 residues in the CDR3. The CDR3 nucleotides are TGTGCCAGCAGCTTAGAGTCTAGCGGGGCGGAAGGCTACACCTTC. This gives the protein CASSLESSGAEGYTF.

This chain connects TRBV6-1 to TRBJ2-5, with 13 bases matching TRBD2. Germline CDR1 and CDR2: MNHNS and SASEGT. The V gene end was trimmed by 6 bases and the J gene end by 4 bases; junction bases not matched to a gene: 5. The CDR3 has 15 amino acids. The CDR3 bases are TGTGCCAGCAGCGAACTAGCGGGAGGGCCAGAGACCCAGTACTTC. This encodes CASSELAGGPETQYF.

V is TRBV7-8 and J is TRBJ2-5; TRBD2 might be the D (7 bases). CDR1 SGHVS and CDR2 FQNEAQ come from the germline V gene. V was trimmed by 2 bases and J by 1 base, leaving 17 bases between them. The CDR3 covers 17 residues. CDR3 protein: CASSLRGGPDSQETQYF. DNA of the CDR3: TGTGCCAGCAGCTTAAGGGGAGGGCCGGACAGCCAAGAGACCCAGTACTTC.

Ten or more counts support this clonotype. The chain has TRBV7-6 and TRBJ1-1, with D perhaps matching TRBD1 (6 bases). In germline, CDR1 is SGHVS, CDR2 FNYEAQ. The CDR3 contains 14 residues. V lost 7 bases to trimming and J lost 0 bases, with 12 bases between them. The CDR3 DNA reads TGTGCCAGCACCGAGGGGGGGGTGAACACTGAAGCTTTCTTT. Translating it yields CASTEGGVNTEAFF.

The rearrangement links TRBV24-1 to TRBJ2-7; TRBD2 might be the D (7 bases). Germline V gives CDR1 KGHDR, CDR2 SFDVKD. The CDR3 length is 13 residues. V lost 5 bases and J lost 2, with 9 bases in between. The CDR3 nucleotides read TGTGCCACCAGTGGCGGGGGCGCCTACGAGCAGTACTTC. Amino acid sequence: CATSGGGAYEQYF.

The gene calls are TRBV2 and TRBJ2-7; the match to TRBD1 covers 7 bases. Germline V gene sequence: CDR1 SNHLY, CDR2 FYNNEI. V lost 5 bases, J lost 1 base, and 8 bases stayed unmatched. The CDR3 has 15 residues. The CDR3, as DNA: TGTGCCAGCAGTCGGGAACAGGGGTTTTCCTACGAGCAGTACTTC. It codes for CASSREQGFSYEQYF. Supplemented by reference TRBV2 and TRBJ2-7, the full variable domain reads EPEVTQTPSHQVTQMGQEVILRCVPISNHLYFYWYRQILGQKVEFLVSFYNNEISEKSEIFDDQFSVERPDGSNFTLKIRSTKLEDSAMYFCASSREQGFSYEQYFGPGTRLTVT.

The CDR3 nucleotides read TGTGCCAGCAGCTTAATACCGGGCCAAGAGACCCAGTACTTC. Translated, it gives CASSLIPGQETQYF. The chain couples TRBV7-3 to TRBJ2-5; D is unclear. V lost 1 base, J lost 1 base, and 7 bases lay in between. This CDR3 has 14 amino acids. Germline values: CDR1 SGHTA, CDR2 FQGTGA.

The V gene is TRBV5-5, the J gene TRBJ1-2; possibly TRBD1 for D (5 bases). Trimming took 2 bases from V and 9 from J, leaving 14 bases between them. Looked up from germline, CDR1 is SGHKS and CDR2 is YYEKEE (reference sequence). The CDR3 has 13 amino acids. The CDR3 DNA reads TGTGCCAGCAGCTTCAGGCAGGGAAGTAGCTACACCTTC. It codes for CASSFRQGSSYTF. Full variable domain (missing parts from reference TRBV5-5 and TRBJ1-2): DAGVTQSPTHLIKTRGQQVTLRCSPISGHKSVSWYQQVLGQGPQFIFQYYEKEERGRGNFPDRFSARQFPNYSSELNVNALLLGDSALYLCASSFRQGSSYTFGSGTRLTVV.

This clonotype was observed many times. The chain carries TRBV7-8 and TRBJ1-4; D gene unclear. Trimming removed 2 bases at V and 5 bases at J, with 6 bases between. The CDR3 length is 13 residues. Germline loops: CDR1 SGHVS, CDR2 FQNEAQ. The CDR3 loop is CASSLPVNEKLFF. The CDR3 DNA reads as TGTGCCAGCAGCTTACCGGTGAATGAAAAACTGTTTTTT. Variable domain in full (rest from reference TRBV7-8 and TRBJ1-4): GAGVSQSPRYKVAKRGQDVALRCDPISGHVSLFWYQQALGQGPEFLTYFQNEAQLDKSGLPSDRFFAERPEGSVSTLKIQRTQQEDSAVYLCASSLPVNEKLFFGSGTQLSVL.